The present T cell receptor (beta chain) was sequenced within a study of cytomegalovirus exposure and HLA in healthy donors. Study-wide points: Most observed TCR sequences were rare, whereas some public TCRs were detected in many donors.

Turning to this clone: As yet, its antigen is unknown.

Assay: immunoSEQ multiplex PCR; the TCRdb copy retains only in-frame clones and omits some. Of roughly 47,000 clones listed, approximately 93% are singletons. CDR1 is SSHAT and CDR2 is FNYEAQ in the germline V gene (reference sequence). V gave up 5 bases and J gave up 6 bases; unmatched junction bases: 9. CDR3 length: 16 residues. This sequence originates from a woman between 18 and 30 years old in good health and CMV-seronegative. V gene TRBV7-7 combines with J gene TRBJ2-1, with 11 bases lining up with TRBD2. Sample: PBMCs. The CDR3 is CASSLIAGGPSNEQFF. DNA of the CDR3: TGTGCCAGCAGCCTTATAGCGGGGGGGCCGAGCAATGAGCAGTTCTTC.